What follows is one TCR beta chain and its context. What this receptor recognizes is not known. No base quality values were provided; no much bigger clone lies one nucleotide off. PBMC libraries used mostly around 0.5 ug of input genomic DNA for deep sequencing, with six replicates per sample. Following the manufacturer's instructions, the team built TCRbeta libraries using the immunoSEQ hsTCRbeta kit. The completed libraries were mixed into a single pool at 3 nM, then sequenced with an Illumina NovaSeq 6000 S4 flow cell. On the study's bioinformatics: The immunoSEQ Analyzer handled quality control and preprocessing of the raw data. The analysis was restricted to productive rearrangements, with each unique CDR3 amino acid sequence defining a clonotype. Using the R package tcR, the researchers computed the Gini-Simpson index as their estimate of repertoire clonality. Student's t test was used to compare Gini indices, while Pearson correlation assessed associations with tumor size change. Held by TCRdb, this immuneACCESS table contains in-frame sequences only and omits some clones. Under half of the omission traces to an unresolved V gene where checked; the cause of the rest is unknown. V and J calls plus clone size are reproduced from that table; the DNA served to infer D and trimming. The sample table contains about 15,000 clones; only one count was recorded for about 65% of them. Roughly 2.4% of the sample is in the top ten clones.

The sample's time point label is to be understood as: before neoadjuvant nivolumab. The patients had newly diagnosed stage II-IVA oral cavity squamous cell carcinoma and had not received any prior systemic or radiation treatment. The cohort consisted of patients with HPV-negative, locally advanced oral cavity squamous cell carcinoma. Peripheral blood mononuclear cells were analyzed directly and were not maintained or expanded in culture. Samples were obtained from a longitudinal correlative study of a single-arm phase II trial of neoadjuvant nivolumab in oral cavity squamous cell carcinoma. Subject-matched pre- and post-treatment PBMCs and tumors from three responders and three non-responders were subjected to genomic DNA-based TCRbeta sequencing. Peripheral blood mononuclear cells were collected once before nivolumab treatment and again after treatment, at the time of surgery. The Maxwell RSC DNA from Cells kit was used to isolate genomic DNA from PBMCs.

This record belongs to a study of neoadjuvant anti-PD-1 for oral cavity cancer (dated by TCRdb to the early 2020s). Context from the whole study: Before undergoing curative-intent surgical resection, most patients got three to four biweekly nivolumab doses at 3 mg/kg. Patients without progression received a fourth nivolumab dose around day 43 and underwent definitive surgical resection on days 50-56. The parent correlative cohort had 11 to 12 patients and a response rate of approximately 33%. Responders were defined as patients with complete response, partial response or stable disease by RECIST 1.1; non-responders were defined as patients with progression. General findings and caveats noted by the study authors: After neoadjuvant nivolumab, T cell clonality (Gini index) in PBMCs was significantly higher in non-responders than in responders. A higher pretreatment blood Treg/Th17 ratio correlated with both higher pretreatment blood TCRbeta clonality and lower post-treatment tumor TCRbeta clonality. Only a few patients per response group were included in the TCR analyses, and larger cohorts for validation were called for by the authors.

The sequence derives from a person aged 40 to 85 with oral cavity squamous cell carcinoma. The input for sequencing was PBMCs, taken before nivolumab (anti-PD-1) treatment.

The nucleotide sequence reads TGTGCCAGCAGCTTCGATCTTTTCAACGAGCAGTACTTC. Its protein reads: CASSFDLFNEQYF. This sequence uses TRBV7-3 and TRBJ2-7, with no D gene named confidently. V is clipped by 3 bases and J by 5 bases, and the sequence between their germline boundaries is 11 bases long. For CDR1 and CDR2, the germline V gene lists SGHTA and FQGTGA. Including cysteine and phenylalanine, the CDR3 has 13 amino acids. Here the CDR3 DNA is all that survives: 39 bases in frame from base 1.